The 4 T cell receptor beta chains listed next were all sequenced from one sample in a study of cytomegalovirus exposure and HLA in healthy donors. 13 Jbeta primers and 60 Vbeta primers were used for the PCR. TCRdb's copy holds only in-frame clones and misses some; the assay was immunoSEQ multiplex PCR. The sample contains fewer than 130,000 clones, around four fifths of which appear only once. The sample was PBMCs. These receptors were taken from an older woman in good health and CMV-seropositive.

This clone was recorded only once. The chain couples TRBV27 to TRBJ2-5, with 8 nucleotides matching TRBD2. CDR1 MNHEY and CDR2 SMNVEV come from the germline V gene (reference sequence). Trimming removed 3 bases from V and 4 bases from J; junction bases left unmatched: 7. The CDR3 contains 15 residues. CDR3 sequence reads: CASSFLGLGAETQYF. In DNA form, the CDR3 reads TGTGCCAGCAGTTTTCTGGGACTAGGGGCAGAGACCCAGTACTTC.

This clone was counted between two and nine times. The V call is TRBV28, the J call TRBJ2-5; TRBD1 might be the D (6 bases). CDR1 MDHEN and CDR2 SYDVKM come from the germline V gene. V was pared by 3 bases and J by 3 bases, with 26 bases between. The CDR3 has 19 residues. The CDR3: CASSFEGSHRAYTEETQYF. DNA of the CDR3: TGTGCCAGCAGTTTTGAAGGGTCTCACAGGGCCTATACCGAAGAGACCCAGTACTTC.

The V call is TRBV15, the J call TRBJ1-2; 8 bases agree with TRBD1. Germline CDR1 and CDR2: LNHNV and YYDKDF (reference sequence). Germline trimming cut 5 bases from V and 8 bases from J; bases unmatched to any gene: 4. This CDR3 comprises 12 residues. This CDR3 is CATSPRDRGYTF. The DNA for the CDR3 is TGTGCCACCAGCCCCCGGGACAGGGGCTACACCTTC.

The chain employs TRBV18 and TRBJ2-3; 9 nucleotides line up with TRBD2. From germline, CDR1 is KGHSH and CDR2 LQKENI. After removal of 3 bases from V and 2 bases from J, the junction contained 12 bases not matched to a gene. The CDR3 spans 18 residues. The CDR3 protein is CASSPFRGRVQNTDTQYF. As DNA, the CDR3 is TGTGCCAGCTCACCCTTTCGCGGGAGGGTCCAGAACACAGATACGCAGTATTTT.